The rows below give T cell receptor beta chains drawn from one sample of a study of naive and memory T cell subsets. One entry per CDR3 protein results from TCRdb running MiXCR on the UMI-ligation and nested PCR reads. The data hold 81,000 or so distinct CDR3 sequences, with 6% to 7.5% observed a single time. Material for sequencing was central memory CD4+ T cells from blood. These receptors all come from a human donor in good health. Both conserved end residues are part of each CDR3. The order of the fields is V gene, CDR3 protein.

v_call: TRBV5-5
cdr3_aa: CASSPQWAGNENTIYF

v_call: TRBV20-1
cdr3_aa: CSARPPPGQAGYEQYF

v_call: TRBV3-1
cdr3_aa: CASSQGQADEKLFF

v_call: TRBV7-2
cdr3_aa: CASSLRPGQGTEAFF

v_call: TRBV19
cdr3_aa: CASSMVGNTEAFF

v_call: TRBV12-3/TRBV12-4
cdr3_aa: CASSLFPAGELNEQFF

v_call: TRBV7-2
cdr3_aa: CASSFGTGLRYGYTF

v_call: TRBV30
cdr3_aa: CAWSVNSNQPQHF

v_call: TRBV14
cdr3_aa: CASSQDVRTRGYTF

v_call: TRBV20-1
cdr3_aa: CSARRDSNTQYF

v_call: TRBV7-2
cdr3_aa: CASSLGGGRSTEAFF

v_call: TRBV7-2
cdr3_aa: CASSHAGPMNTEAFF

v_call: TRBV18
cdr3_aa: CASSPGGGPYEQYF

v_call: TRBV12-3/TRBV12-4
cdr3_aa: CASSLALAGAETQYF

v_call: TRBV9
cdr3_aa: CASSLAPHYEQYF

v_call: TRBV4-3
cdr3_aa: CASSQDRSSYGYTF

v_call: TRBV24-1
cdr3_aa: CATSDLPREGTDTQYF

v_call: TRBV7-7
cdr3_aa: CASSFSNTGELFF

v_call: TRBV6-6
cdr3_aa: CASRTGPGVQETQYF

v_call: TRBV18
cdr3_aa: CASSPQGQGAAEAFF

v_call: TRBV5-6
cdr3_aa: CASSPWGRSEAFF

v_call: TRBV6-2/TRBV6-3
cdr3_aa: CASSYSSGFTF

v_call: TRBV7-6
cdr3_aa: CASSKGTGSPGANVLTF

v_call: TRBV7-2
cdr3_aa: CASSPTGTSGLETQYF

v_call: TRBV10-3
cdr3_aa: CAIGDRAQETQYF

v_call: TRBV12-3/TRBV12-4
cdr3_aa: CASSLKRGAYEQYF

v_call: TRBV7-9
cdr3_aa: CASSFPGSDGDTQYF

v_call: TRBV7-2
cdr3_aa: CASSFFGTSGYEQYF

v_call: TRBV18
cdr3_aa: CASSPTLGADTEAFF

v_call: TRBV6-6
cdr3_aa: CASSYSRDQPQHF

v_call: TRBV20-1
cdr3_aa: CSANQGGRGEQFF

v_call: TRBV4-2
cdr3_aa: CASSQADRAYEKLFF

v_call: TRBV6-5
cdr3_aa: CASSQQGAAGYTF

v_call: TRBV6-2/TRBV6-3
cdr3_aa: CASNPRPVQVPSGNTIYF

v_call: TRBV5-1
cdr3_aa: CASSGNRGEETQYF

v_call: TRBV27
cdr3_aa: CASRRASTDTQYF

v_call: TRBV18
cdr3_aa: CASSGLSGANEQFF

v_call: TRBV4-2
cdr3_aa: CASSQDRASGTSDTQYF

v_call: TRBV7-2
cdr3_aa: CASSLTVTSGNQPQHF

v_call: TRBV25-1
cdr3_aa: CASSEKGVGHFENTEAFF

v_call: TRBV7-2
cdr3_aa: CASSWDRGQTDTEAFF

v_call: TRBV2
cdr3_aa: CASSPTERRGKDTEAFF

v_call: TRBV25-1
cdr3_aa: CASSDSDQETQYF

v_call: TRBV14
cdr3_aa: CASSQVPGSPEAFF

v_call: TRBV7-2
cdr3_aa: CASSLAYFRASGGRAYEQYF

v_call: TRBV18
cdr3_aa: CASASSGGGVDEQYF

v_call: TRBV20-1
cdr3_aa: CSAPPAGDNEQFF

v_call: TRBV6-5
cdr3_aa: CATRPSGANVLTF